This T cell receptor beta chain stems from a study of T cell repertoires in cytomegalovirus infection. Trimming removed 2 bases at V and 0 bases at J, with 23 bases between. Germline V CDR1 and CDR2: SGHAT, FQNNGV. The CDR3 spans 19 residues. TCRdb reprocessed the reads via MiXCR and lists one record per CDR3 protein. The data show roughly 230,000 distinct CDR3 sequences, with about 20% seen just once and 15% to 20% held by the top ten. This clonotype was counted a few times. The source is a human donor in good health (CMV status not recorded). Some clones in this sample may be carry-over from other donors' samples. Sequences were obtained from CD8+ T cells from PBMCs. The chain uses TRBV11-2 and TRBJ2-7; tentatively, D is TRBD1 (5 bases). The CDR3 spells CASSLPLPSTGTFSYEQYF. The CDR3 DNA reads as TGTGCCAGCAGCTTACCCTTACCGTCAACAGGAACCTTCTCCTACGAGCAGTACTTC.